These 19 T cell receptor beta chains originate from one sample sequenced in a study of CD8 T cells in ankylosing spondylitis. Each CDR3 protein gets one entry after TCRdb re-called the 5' RACE reads with MiXCR. Among about 220,000 distinct CDR3 sequences, more than 25% were seen once, and the ten largest hold 5% to 8%. Sequenced: blood, either unsorted or a sorted T cell fraction (not recorded which). Receptors originate from a male donor with ankylosing spondylitis or in good health (not recorded which).

The chain uses TRBV20-1 and TRBJ2-1; a possible D gene is TRBD2 (6 bases). The V gene lost 5 bases and the J gene lost 6 bases, with 20 bases spanning the gap. The CDR3 sequence is 15 residues long. Germline V gene data show CDR1 as DFQATT and CDR2 as SNEGSKA (reference sequence). The CDR3 nucleotides are TGCAGTGCTCCAAAACCAGGGACTTTGGGCAATGAGCAGTTCTTC. Encoded protein: CSAPKPGTLGNEQFF.

The J gene is TRBJ2-7, the V gene TRBV20-1; tentatively, D is TRBD1 or TRBD2 (7 bases each). CDR1 is DFQATT and CDR2 is SNEGSKA in the germline V gene (reference sequence). V dropped 5 bases and J dropped 7 bases, with 21 bases sitting between them. This CDR3 contains 14 residues. The CDR3 DNA reads TGCAGTGCTCCCCAGGGAGGGGGCTCGGGGGAGCAGTACTTC. This gives the protein CSAPQGGGSGEQYF.

The rearrangement links TRBV20-1 to TRBJ2-4; weak D call: TRBD2 (6 bases). There are 13 residues in the CDR3. CDR1 and CDR2 from the germline V gene are DFQATT and SNEGSKA (reference sequence). Trimming left V 3 bases short and J 3 bases short, with 9 bases between. This CDR3 is CSASSGGKNIQYF. CDR3 DNA sequence: TGCAGTGCTAGTTCCGGGGGCAAAAACATTCAGTACTTC.

This clonotype was seen ten or more times. The chain recombines TRBV12-3 or TRBV12-4 with TRBJ1-5; the D gene is possibly TRBD1 (6 bases). CDR3 length equals 14 residues. V lost 3 bases and J 6 bases, leaving 12 bases between the germline ends. CDR3 DNA sequence: TGTGCCAGCAGTTTCAGGGCAGGGGTTCAGCCCCAGCATTTT. Translating it yields CASSFRAGVQPQHF.

In its sample, this clonotype was seen once. The J gene is TRBJ2-7, the V gene TRBV28; 10 nucleotides line up with TRBD2. The length of the CDR3 is 16 residues. Germline V gene sequence: CDR1 MDHEN, CDR2 SYDVKM. V shed 3 bases and J 5 bases; nucleotides not matched to a gene: 10. The DNA for the CDR3 is TGTGCCAGCAGTTTTATGAGCGGGAGGGCCGGGGACGAGCAGTACTTC. Its translation: CASSFMSGRAGDEQYF.

The rearrangement uses TRBV20-1 and TRBJ2-3; 8 nucleotides match TRBD2. CDR1 is DFQATT, CDR2 SNEGSKA, per germline (reference sequence). The CDR3 is 16 amino acids. The J segment lost 5 bases and the V segment lost 0 bases, leaving 10 bases of the junction unmatched. The CDR3 loop is CSARDLRTSRIDTQYF. The CDR3 DNA is TGCAGTGCTAGAGATCTCCGGACTAGCAGGATAGATACGCAGTATTTT.

The sample holds a few counts of this clonotype. The V gene is TRBV5-1, the J gene TRBJ2-7, with 8 nucleotides matching TRBD1. The length of the CDR3 is 15 residues. The J segment lost 5 bases and the V segment lost 4 bases, leaving 11 bases of the junction unmatched. Looked up from germline, CDR1 is SGHRS and CDR2 is YFSETQ. CDR3 coding DNA: TGCGCCAGCAGCCCAGGACAGGGAATTCACGACGAGCAGTACTTC. Protein sequence: CASSPGQGIHDEQYF.

This clonotype has ten or more counts. V and J are TRBV5-1 and TRBJ2-3; a possible D gene is TRBD2 (6 bases). The CDR3 loop spans 16 amino acids. V shed 0 bases and J shed 2 bases, with 13 bases lying between them. Germline lookup yields CDR1 SGHRS and CDR2 YFSETQ. CDR3 sequence (DNA): TGCGCCAGCAGCTTGGATACAGCGGGCTACACAGATACGCAGTATTTT. The encoded protein is CASSLDTAGYTDTQYF.

On this clonotype itself: This sequence may be a read error, since a much larger clone differs from it by one base. This rearrangement joins TRBV10-3 to TRBJ1-1, with D maybe TRBD1 (5 bases). The CDR3 loop spans 15 amino acids. From germline, CDR1 is ENHRY and CDR2 SYGVKD. The chain's CDR3 is CAISETGGANNEAFF. The CDR3 nucleotides are TGTGCCATCAGTGAGACGGGAGGGGCAAACAATGAAGCTTTCTTT.

V and J are TRBV10-3 and TRBJ1-6; possible D gene TRBD1, 5 bases. This CDR3 spans 13 amino acids. The ends were cut back, 7 bases at V and 8 bases at J, with 12 bases in the middle. From germline, CDR1 is ENHRY and CDR2 SYGVKD. CDR3 DNA: TGTGCCATCACCCCAGGGACGCATTCACCCCTCCACTTT. Its translation is CAITPGTHSPLHF.

The V and J genes are TRBV6-5 and TRBJ2-7, with D tentatively TRBD1 or TRBD2 (5 bases each). The CDR3 extends over 16 amino acids. V was shortened by 2 bases and J by 2 bases, with 16 bases between the two germline ends. Germline CDR1 MNHEY, CDR2 SVGAGI. The CDR3 DNA reads TGTGCCAGCAGTTACACACCCGGGACGGTCGCCTACGAGCAGTACTTC. The encoded protein is CASSYTPGTVAYEQYF.

The chain joins TRBV6-1 to TRBJ1-6, with TRBD1 matching over 10 bases. The germline V gene encodes CDR1 MNHNS and CDR2 SASEGT. The CDR3 spans 14 residues. The V segment lost 6 bases and the J segment 14 bases; nucleotides outside the gene matches: 10. The CDR3 sequence is CASRPGQGTSALHF. As DNA, the CDR3 is TGTGCCAGCAGGCCGGGACAGGGGACTTCGGCCCTCCACTTT.

This clonotype showed up many times. V gene TRBV11-2 combines with J gene TRBJ2-3; possible D gene TRBD2, 5 bases. V lost 1 base to trimming and J lost 4 bases, with 9 bases between them. The CDR3 has 14 residues. Germline V gives CDR1 SGHAT, CDR2 FQNNGV. CDR3 in DNA: TGTGCCAGCAGCTTAGGGAATAGCGCAGATACGCAGTATTTT. This gives the protein CASSLGNSADTQYF.

As regards this clonotype: This could be a read error, since a much larger clone is one nucleotide away. The chain recombines TRBV7-2 with TRBJ1-6; TRBD1 aligns across 8 bases. The V and J ends lost 2 bases and 10 bases, in that order; junction bases with no gene match: 4. The CDR3 sequence is 14 residues long. Germline-derived CDR1 and CDR2 are SGHTA and FQGNSA. This chain's CDR3 is CASSLSGGNSPLHF. CDR3 nucleotides: TGTGCCAGCAGCTTATCAGGGGGCAACTCACCCCTCCACTTT.

In its sample, this clonotype was seen many times. The chain recombines TRBV5-1 with TRBJ1-1; 7 bases are shared with TRBD1. Germline assignment: CDR1 SGHRS and CDR2 YFSETQ. This CDR3 has 15 residues. V trimming: 0 bases; J trimming: 6 bases; junction bases outside the gene matches: 8. CDR3 residues: CASSLGGQPYAEAFF. The CDR3 DNA follows: TGCGCCAGCAGCTTGGGGGGACAGCCGTACGCTGAAGCTTTCTTT. Looking up the rest from reference TRBV5-1 and TRBJ1-1 gives the full variable domain: KAGVTQTPRYLIKTRGQQVTLSCSPISGHRSVSWYQQTPGQGLQFLFEYFSETQRNKGNFPGRFSGRQFSNSRSEMNVSTLELGDSALYLCASSLGGQPYAEAFFGQGTRLTVV.

This clonotype was detected ten times or more. The V and J genes are TRBV6-5 and TRBJ1-1; D is ambiguous. Per the germline V gene, CDR1 is MNHEY and CDR2 is SVGAGI. V lost 6 bases, J lost 3 bases, and 8 bases lay in between. The CDR3 is 12 residues long. CDR3 protein: CASRKTYTEAFF. The CDR3 region has the DNA TGTGCCAGCAGGAAGACATACACTGAAGCTTTCTTT.

This clonotype was seen ten or more times. The V gene is TRBV5-1, the J gene TRBJ1-1; no definite D call. V lost 6 bases to trimming and J lost 4 bases, with 13 bases between them. The CDR3 length is 13 residues. Germline assignment: CDR1 SGHRS and CDR2 YFSETQ. In nucleotides, the CDR3 is TGCGCCAGCACCGGGGAGGGATCCACTGAAGCTTTCTTT. Its protein product is CASTGEGSTEAFF.

The chain links TRBV9 to TRBJ2-1; 8 bases agree with TRBD2. CDR1 and CDR2 (germline): SGDLS, YYNGEE. CDR3 length equals 16 residues. The V gene end was trimmed by 0 bases and the J gene end by 7 bases; junction bases not matched to a gene: 9. The CDR3, as DNA: TGTGCCAGCAGCGTAGAGACGGGAGGGCCGTGGAATGAGCAGTTCTTC. Its translation is CASSVETGGPWNEQFF. The full variable domain, its missing parts supplied by reference TRBV9 and TRBJ2-1, is DSGVTQTPKHLITATGQRVTLRCSPRSGDLSVYWYQQSLDQGLQFLIQYYNGEERAKGNILERFSAQQFPDLHSELNLSSLELGDSALYFCASSVETGGPWNEQFFGPGTRLTVL.

The CDR3 DNA sequence: TGCAGTGCTAGAGATGGACAGGGGAGAACAGATACGCAGTATTTT. Translated, it gives CSARDGQGRTDTQYF. The chain recombines TRBV20-1 with TRBJ2-3; TRBD1 aligns across 9 bases. Per the germline V gene, CDR1 is DFQATT and CDR2 is SNEGSKA (reference sequence). The ends lost 0 bases at V and 3 bases at J; junction bases unmatched: 4. The CDR3 runs 15 residues.